This T cell receptor beta chain was observed in a study of T cells in localized non-small cell lung cancer. Study-wide findings and caveats: Longer overall survival was seen with higher T cell density measured in blood.

As to this clone: What it recognizes is unknown.

Libraries were prepared by immunoSEQ multiplex PCR; TCRdb keeps only in-frame clonotypes and omits some of them. This sample has 75,000 to 90,000 clones, with roughly four fifths found just once. V was cut by 4 bases and J by 2 bases, with 14 bases left in between. The CDR3 extends over 15 amino acids. Germline CDR1 reads MNHEY; CDR2 reads SMNVEV (reference sequence). This clonotype was sampled from a man aged 40-75 years with stage I lung adenocarcinoma. The rearrangement joins TRBV27 to TRBJ1-1, with D unclear. The sequenced sample was peripheral blood, obtained before any cancer treatment. The CDR3 loop is CASSWSQYLNTEAFF. DNA for the CDR3: TGTGCCAGCAGTTGGAGCCAGTACCTAAACACTGAAGCTTTCTTT.